Listed here are 28 T cell receptor beta chains from one sample, sequenced in a study of T-cell memory formation after mild COVID-19. TCRdb analysed the 5' RACE reads with MiXCR anew, one entry per CDR3 protein. The sample lists about 350,000 distinct CDR3 sequences, roughly an eighth occurring once. The sequenced material came from PBMCs or a T cell subset sorted from them (not recorded which). The receptors originated from a man younger than 35 who had mild COVID-19 (a few samples of this study predate the infection). Cell type and time point are not known.

This clonotype has a handful of counts. V is TRBV27 and J is TRBJ1-6, with D unresolved. The CDR3 extends over 15 amino acids. The germline V gene encodes CDR1 MNHEY and CDR2 SMNVEV (reference sequence). The V end lost 10 bases, the J end lost 7 bases, and 20 bases lay between the germline ends. The CDR3 DNA reads as TGTGCCACCACTTCGGGCCCGAGGAGGAATTCACCCCTCCACTTT. This codes for CATTSGPRRNSPLHF.

The chain combines TRBV7-2 with TRBJ1-2; 7 positions agree with TRBD1. Looked up from germline, CDR1 is SGHTA and CDR2 is FQGNSA. V dropped 10 bases and J dropped 6; count of bases not matched to a gene: 11. There are 13 residues in the CDR3. The CDR3 DNA reads as TGTGCCATTACTCCCGACAGGGAACATGGCTACACCTTC. As protein: CAITPDREHGYTF.

This clonotype showed up many times. This sequence joins TRBV5-1 and TRBJ2-1; unclear D gene. The length of the CDR3 is 15 residues. Trimming pared 0 bases from V and 5 bases from J, leaving 12 bases between. Germline CDR1 reads SGHRS; CDR2 reads YFSETQ. The CDR3 DNA follows: TGCGCCAGCAGCTTGGCAGTCCTAACAAACAATGAGCAGTTCTTC. Its protein product is CASSLAVLTNNEQFF.

The J gene is TRBJ1-2, the V gene TRBV7-8, with 9 bases identical to TRBD1. The J segment lost 8 bases and the V segment lost 5 bases, leaving 6 bases of the junction unmatched. The CDR3 runs to 13 residues. Per germline, CDR1 SGHVS and CDR2 FQNEAQ. CDR3 DNA sequence: TGTGCCAGCAGCCACAGGGGGCTAGGGGGCTACACCTTC. Translating gives CASSHRGLGGYTF.

This clonotype was observed once. This chain uses TRBV4-3 with TRBJ2-7, with unresolved D. With 2 bases removed from V and 0 bases from J, the gap between germline ends came to 11 bases. Germline assignment: CDR1 LGHNA and CDR2 YSLEER. The CDR3 totals 15 residues. Here the CDR3 reads CASSQSQLFSYEQYF. Here the CDR3 DNA reads TGCGCCAGCAGCCAATCTCAGTTATTCTCCTACGAGCAGTACTTC.

The rearrangement links TRBV6-5 to TRBJ2-7; a weak D match, TRBD1 (5 bases). The CDR3 is made up of 14 amino acids. CDR1 and CDR2 (germline): MNHEY, SVGAGI. V dropped 2 bases and J dropped 5 bases, with 13 bases sitting between them. In DNA form, the CDR3 reads TGTGCCAGCAGTTACCCTGGACATCTTGACGAGCAGTACTTC. Translating gives CASSYPGHLDEQYF.

The sample holds a few counts of this clonotype. The chain couples TRBV7-3 to TRBJ1-4; 9 positions agree with TRBD1. The CDR3 has 13 amino acids. The V segment lost 5 bases and the J segment 10 bases; nucleotides outside the gene matches: 5. CDR1 and CDR2 from the germline V gene are SGHTA and FQGTGA. This CDR3 reads CASSPRQGGKLFF. The DNA for the CDR3 is TGTGCCAGCAGCCCGAGACAGGGGGGAAAACTGTTTTTT.

In this sample, this clonotype turned up many times. The genes are TRBV6-5 and TRBJ1-6; D ambiguous. CDR1 and CDR2 from the germline V gene are MNHEY and SVGAGI. Trimming removed 5 bases at V and 7 bases at J, with 9 bases between. The CDR3 sequence is 13 residues long. CDR3 residues: CASSQQENSPLHF. The CDR3 DNA sequence: TGTGCCAGCAGTCAACAAGAGAATTCACCCCTCCACTTT.

The CDR3 sequence: CASSPTQPNTGELFF. CDR3 DNA sequence: TGTGCCAGCTCACCGACACAGCCGAACACCGGGGAGCTGTTTTTT. This chain links TRBV18 with TRBJ2-2; D gene ambiguous. Germline-derived CDR1 and CDR2 are KGHSH and LQKENI. V dropped 3 bases and J dropped 0 bases, with 8 bases sitting between them. The CDR3 has 15 residues. The full variable domain, rest sourced from reference TRBV18 and TRBJ2-2, is NAGVMQNPRHLVRRRGQEARLRCSPMKGHSHVYWYRQLPEEGLKFMVYLQKENIIDESGMPKERFSAEFPKEGPSILRIQQVVRGDSAAYFCASSPTQPNTGELFFGEGSRLTVL.

This clonotype has more than one count but fewer than ten. The rearrangement links TRBV5-5 to TRBJ2-2; 8 nucleotides match TRBD1. V shed 5 bases and J 6 bases; nucleotides not matched to a gene: 3. CDR3 length: 13 amino acids. In germline, CDR1 is SGHKS, CDR2 YYEKEE (reference sequence). In DNA form, the CDR3 reads TGTGCCAGCAGGACAGGGGAGGCCGGGGAGCTGTTTTTT. Translating it yields CASRTGEAGELFF.

This clonotype was detected only a few times. The V and J genes are TRBV6-5 and TRBJ1-3; 7 bases match TRBD1. V lost 6 bases and J lost 1; bases outside the gene matches: 3. The CDR3 covers 14 residues. Germline V gene data show CDR1 as MNHEY and CDR2 as SVGAGI. CDR3 coding DNA: TGTGCCAGCAGACAGGGGATTTCTGGAAACACCATATATTTT. Protein sequence: CASRQGISGNTIYF.

The CDR3, as DNA: TGCAGTGCTAGAGATCGACTTCGGGGACAGCCCCAGCATTTT. Translation gives CSARDRLRGQPQHF. This chain connects TRBV20-1 to TRBJ1-5, with D hard to call. The CDR3 contains 14 residues. CDR1 and CDR2 from the germline V gene are DFQATT and SNEGSKA (reference sequence). Trimming took 0 bases from V and 7 from J, leaving 13 bases between them.

This clonotype turned up a few times. The rearrangement uses TRBV4-3 and TRBJ1-1; D is unresolved. CDR3 length: 15 amino acids. Germline CDR1 LGHNA, CDR2 YSLEER. V was trimmed by 0 bases and J by 1 base, leaving 9 bases between them. The CDR3 reads CASSQDNGGNTEAFF. In DNA form, the CDR3 reads TGCGCCAGCAGCCAAGACAATGGAGGGAACACTGAAGCTTTCTTT.

This clonotype was picked up many times. The chain couples TRBV5-5 to TRBJ1-2; no definite D call. The CDR3 totals 14 residues. Per the germline V gene, CDR1 is SGHKS and CDR2 is YYEKEE (reference sequence). Between the trimmed V and J ends, which lost 2 bases and 0 bases, there was a span of 8 bases. The chain's CDR3 is CASSLAVANYGYTF. The DNA of the CDR3 is TGTGCCAGCAGCTTAGCGGTAGCTAACTATGGCTACACCTTC.

This clonotype showed up just a few times. The chain is built from TRBV10-3 and TRBJ1-6, with D possibly TRBD1 on 5 matching bases. Deletions cut 6 bases from V and 7 bases from J, with 16 bases between. The V gene's germline CDR1 is ENHRY and CDR2 SYGVKD. This CDR3 is built from 15 residues. The CDR3 protein is CAISVATGSNSPLHF. Here the CDR3 DNA reads TGTGCCATCAGCGTCGCCACAGGATCGAATTCACCCCTCCACTTT.

The gene calls are TRBV28 and TRBJ1-2, with 7 bases identical to TRBD1. V was clipped by 4 bases and J by 7 bases; unmatched bases: 9. Germline CDR1 and CDR2: MDHEN and SYDVKM. There are 14 residues in the CDR3. The CDR3 sequence is CASSSQTGPSGYTF. The CDR3, as DNA: TGTGCCAGCAGTTCACAGACAGGGCCCAGTGGCTACACCTTC.

This clonotype was found a few times. V gene TRBV7-2 combines with J gene TRBJ2-2, with D perhaps TRBD1 or TRBD2 (5 bases each). This CDR3 contains 16 residues. The V end lost 2 bases, the J end lost 4 bases, and 14 bases lay between the germline ends. The germline V gene has CDR1 SGHTA and CDR2 FQGNSA. The CDR3 region is CASSLYGAQGTGELFF. The CDR3 coding sequence is TGTGCCAGCAGCTTATACGGGGCGCAGGGCACCGGGGAGCTGTTTTTT.

In its sample, this clonotype was seen many times. The rearrangement uses TRBV7-2 and TRBJ2-3; D is unresolved. Germline CDR1 SGHTA, CDR2 FQGNSA. This CDR3 is built from 11 residues. V was trimmed by 4 bases and J by 2 bases, leaving 1 base between them. The CDR3 protein is CASSSTDTQYF. The CDR3 DNA is TGTGCCAGCAGCTCCACAGATACGCAGTATTTT.

The CDR3 is CASSYGVTGELFF. DNA for the CDR3: TGTGCCAGCAGTTACGGGGTTACCGGGGAGCTGTTTTTT. The V gene is TRBV6-5, the J gene TRBJ2-2; D ambiguous. Germline CDR1 reads MNHEY; CDR2 reads SVGAGI. This CDR3 is built from 13 residues. V shed 2 bases and J shed 5 bases, with 6 bases lying between them.

The chain combines TRBV9 with TRBJ1-1, with 9 bases identical to TRBD1. This CDR3 has 13 amino acids. CDR1 SGDLS and CDR2 YYNGEE come from the germline V gene. V shed 4 bases, J shed 10 bases, and the junction held 8 bases outside the gene matches. The CDR3 bases are TGTGCCAGCAGCTCCGACAGGGGGGAGACAGCTTTCTTT. This sequence encodes CASSSDRGETAFF.

This clonotype was counted a few times. The CDR3 DNA is TGTGCCAGCAGCTTGGGGACAGGGGGCTCAACAGATACGCAGTATTTT. Protein product: CASSLGTGGSTDTQYF. The chain carries TRBV5-5 and TRBJ2-3; TRBD1 agrees at 11 bases. V lost 0 bases and J lost 3; bases outside the gene matches: 3. The CDR3 has 16 residues. CDR1 and CDR2 (germline): SGHKS, YYEKEE (reference sequence). Full variable domain (missing parts from reference TRBV5-5 and TRBJ2-3): DAGVTQSPTHLIKTRGQQVTLRCSPISGHKSVSWYQQVLGQGPQFIFQYYEKEERGRGNFPDRFSARQFPNYSSELNVNALLLGDSALYLCASSLGTGGSTDTQYFGPGTRLTVL.

The chain is built from TRBV18 and TRBJ2-3, with 9 positions matching TRBD2. Germline values: CDR1 KGHSH, CDR2 LQKENI. The CDR3 has 15 amino acids. After removal of 5 bases from V and 2 bases from J, the junction contained 5 bases not matched to a gene. As DNA, the CDR3 is TGTGCCAGCTCATCCGGGACTAGCCCCACAGATACGCAGTATTTT. Translated: CASSSGTSPTDTQYF.

This clonotype has just a few counts. CDR3 in amino acids: CASSQRSPGSGGITDTQYF. The CDR3 DNA reads TGTGCCAGCAGCCAAAGATCGCCCGGGAGCGGGGGGATCACAGATACGCAGTATTTT. The chain couples TRBV7-3 to TRBJ2-3, with 9 bases fitting TRBD2. The germline V gene encodes CDR1 SGHTA and CDR2 FQGTGA. This CDR3 has 19 residues. With V trimmed by 5 bases and J by 2 bases, 17 bases remained unmatched. The full variable domain, completed using reference TRBV7-3 and TRBJ2-3, is GAGVSQTPSNKVTEKGKYVELRCDPISGHTALYWYRQSLGQGPEFLIYFQGTGAADDSGLPNDRFFAVRPEGSVSTLKIQRTERGDSAVYLCASSQRSPGSGGITDTQYFGPGTRLTVL.

This clonotype was seen a few times. The chain joins TRBV20-1 to TRBJ2-7; a possible D gene is TRBD2 (6 bases). CDR1 and CDR2 from the germline V gene are DFQATT and SNEGSKA (reference sequence). This CDR3 region has 13 residues. V gave up 4 bases and J gave up 3 bases, with 13 bases separating them. CDR3 nucleotides: TGCAGTGCTAATGGGGGGAGCTTCTACGAGCAGTACGTC. Encoded protein: CSANGGSFYEQYV.

The sample holds a few counts of this clonotype. This rearrangement joins TRBV5-1 to TRBJ2-1; tentatively, D is TRBD2 (5 bases). The CDR3 runs to 12 residues. The V end was cut by 8 bases, the J end by 9 bases, with 15 bases between. Germline V gives CDR1 SGHRS, CDR2 YFSETQ. The chain's CDR3 is CASTGNQGEQFF. Written as DNA, the CDR3 is TGCGCCAGTACCGGGAACCAAGGTGAGCAGTTCTTC.

V usage is TRBV28 and J usage is TRBJ1-5; D is unresolved. Trimming removed 2 bases at V and 5 bases at J, with 10 bases between. This CDR3 has 14 amino acids. From germline, CDR1 is MDHEN and CDR2 SYDVKM. DNA of the CDR3: TGTGCCAGCAGTTTAGAGCAGCCCCATCAGCCCCAGCATTTT. Encoded protein: CASSLEQPHQPQHF.

J is TRBJ2-5 and V is TRBV4-3; the match to TRBD2 covers 9 bases. Germline CDR1 LGHNA, CDR2 YSLEER. V was pared by 0 bases and J by 5 bases, with 4 bases of the junction left unmatched. CDR3 length: 15 residues. The CDR3 DNA reads as TGCGCCAGCAGCCAAGAGAGGCTAGCGGGGGAGACCCAGTACTTC. Translated, it gives CASSQERLAGETQYF.

The CDR3 DNA reads TGTGCCAGCAGTTACTCGGGCAGGGTGGAAAAACTGTTTTTT. Its protein product is CASSYSGRVEKLFF. The rearrangement joins TRBV6-5 to TRBJ1-4; possible D gene TRBD1, 5 bases. The CDR3 covers 14 residues. CDR1 MNHEY and CDR2 SVGAGI come from the germline V gene. V was cut by 0 bases and J by 8 bases, with 10 bases left in between.